This TCR beta chain originates from a study of blood T cell repertoires in COVID-19. Study context: PBMCs, B-cell-depleted T cells, or T cells were the source of the cDNA or gDNA that made up the material.

Germline V gene sequence: CDR1 SQVTM, CDR2 ANQGSEA. This CDR3 spans 14 amino acids. J gave up 6 bases and V 6 bases, and 11 bases lay outside the gene matches. As originally analysed: Nucleated cell counts were estimated from reference gene primer amplification. The protocol was immunoSEQ multiplex PCR, while the TCRdb copy is restricted to in-frame clones and leaves out a portion. V and J calls and clone size are copied from that table; D and trimming were computed from the DNA. The sample has about 440,000 clones, 90% seen once. The material sequenced was PBMCs or T cells enriched from blood (not recorded which). The chain carries TRBV29-1 and TRBJ1-1; 9 bases are shared with TRBD1. The sequence derives from a man between 18 and 35 years old who had recovered from COVID-19. The CDR3 nucleotides are TGCAGCGTCTTCAAGGACAGGGGTTTCCCTGAAGCTTTCTTT. Translated: CSVFKDRGFPEAFF.